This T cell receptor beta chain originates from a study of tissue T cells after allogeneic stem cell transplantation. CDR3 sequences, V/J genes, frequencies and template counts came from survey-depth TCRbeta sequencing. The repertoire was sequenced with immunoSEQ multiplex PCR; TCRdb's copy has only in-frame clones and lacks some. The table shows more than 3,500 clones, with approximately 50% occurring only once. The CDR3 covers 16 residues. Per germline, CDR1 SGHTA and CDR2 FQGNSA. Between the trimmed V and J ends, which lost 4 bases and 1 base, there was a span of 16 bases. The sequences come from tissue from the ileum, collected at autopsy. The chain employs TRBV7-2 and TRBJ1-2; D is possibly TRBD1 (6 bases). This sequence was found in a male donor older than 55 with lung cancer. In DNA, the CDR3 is TGTGCCAGCAGCTCACGGGGGGAGGGGGGTAACTATGGCTACACCTTC. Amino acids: CASSSRGEGGNYGYTF.